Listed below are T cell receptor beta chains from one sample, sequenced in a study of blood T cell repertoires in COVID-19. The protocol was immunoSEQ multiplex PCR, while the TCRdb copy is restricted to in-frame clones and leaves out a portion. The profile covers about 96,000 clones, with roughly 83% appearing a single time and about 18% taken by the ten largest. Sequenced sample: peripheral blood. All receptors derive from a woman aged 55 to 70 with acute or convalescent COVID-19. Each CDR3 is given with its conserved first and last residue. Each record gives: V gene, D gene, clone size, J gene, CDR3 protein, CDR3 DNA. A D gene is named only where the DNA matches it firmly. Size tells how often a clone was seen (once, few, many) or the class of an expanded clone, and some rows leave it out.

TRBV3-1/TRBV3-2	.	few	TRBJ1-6	CASSHSQINSPLHF	TGTGCCAGCAGCCATTCACAGATTAATTCACCCCTCCACTTT
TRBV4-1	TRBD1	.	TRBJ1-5	CASSSTRGDQPQHF	TGCGCCAGCAGCTCCACCAGGGGGGATCAGCCCCAGCATTTT
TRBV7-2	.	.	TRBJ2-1	CASSLWERRYNEQFF	TGTGCCAGCAGCTTATGGGAGCGGAGATACAATGAGCAGTTCTTC
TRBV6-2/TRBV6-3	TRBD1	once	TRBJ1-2	CASSPGQGRFYGYTF	TGTGCCAGCAGTCCGGGACAGGGGAGGTTTTATGGCTACACCTTC
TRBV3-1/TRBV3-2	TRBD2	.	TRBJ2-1	CASSQSASGYNEQFF	TGTGCCAGCAGCCAGTCGGCTAGCGGATACAATGAGCAGTTCTTC
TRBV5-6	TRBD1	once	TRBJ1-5	CASSQSLGQGPNQPQHF	TGTGCCAGCAGCCAAAGTCTGGGACAGGGACCTAATCAGCCCCAGCATTTT
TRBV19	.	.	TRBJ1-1	CASSLGARVPEAFF	TGTGCCAGTAGTCTCGGAGCCAGGGTCCCTGAAGCTTTCTTT
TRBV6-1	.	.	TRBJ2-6	CASSAARGANVLTF	TGTGCCAGCAGTGCAGCCCGTGGGGCCAACGTCCTGACTTTC
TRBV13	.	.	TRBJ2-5	CASSEQGLETQYF	TGTGCCAGCAGCGAGCAGGGGTTGGAGACCCAGTACTTC
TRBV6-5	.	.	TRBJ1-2	CASTMTEHYGYTF	TGTGCCAGCACCATGACAGAGCACTATGGCTACACCTTC
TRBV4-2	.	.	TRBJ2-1	CASSQDSDNEQFF	TGTGCCAGCAGCCAAGACTCGGACAATGAGCAGTTCTTC
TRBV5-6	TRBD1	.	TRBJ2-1	CASSLELSRGRGNEQFF	TGTGCCAGCAGCTTGGAGCTTTCCAGGGGGCGTGGAAATGAGCAGTTCTTC
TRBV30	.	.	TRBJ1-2	CAWRKEGEGGYTF	TGTGCCTGGAGAAAAGAAGGCGAGGGTGGCTACACCTTC
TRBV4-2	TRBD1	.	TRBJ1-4	CASSQVRTGDIAATNEKLFF	TGTGCCAGCAGCCAAGTTCGGACAGGGGACATTGCTGCAACTAATGAAAAACTGTTTTTT
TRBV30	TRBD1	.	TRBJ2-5	CASNRDRGLGETQYF	TGTGCCTCAAACCGGGACAGGGGGTTGGGAGAGACCCAGTACTTC
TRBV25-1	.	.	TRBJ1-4	CASSDSFNEKLFF	TGTGCCAGCAGTGACAGTTTTAATGAAAAACTGTTTTTT
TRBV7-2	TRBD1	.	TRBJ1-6	CASSARTGINSPLHF	TGTGCCAGCAGCGCTCGGACAGGGATTAATTCACCCCTCCACTTT
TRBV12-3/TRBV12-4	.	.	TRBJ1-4	CASRGSPLEKLFF	TGTGCCAGCAGGGGCAGCCCCCTTGAAAAACTGTTTTTT
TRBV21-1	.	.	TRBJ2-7	CASSKASYQGETYEQYF	TGTGCCAGCAGCAAAGCGTCCTATCAGGGGGAAACCTACGAGCAGTACTTC
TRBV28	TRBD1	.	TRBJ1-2	CASRTPGTGGEGYTF	TGTGCCAGCAGAACACCAGGGACAGGGGGAGAAGGCTACACCTTC
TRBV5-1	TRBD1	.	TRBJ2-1	CASSGGQGSYNEQFF	TGCGCCAGCAGCGGCGGACAGGGCTCCTACAATGAGCAGTTCTTC
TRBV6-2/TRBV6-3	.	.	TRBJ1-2	CASSTTGSHYGYTF	TGTGCCAGCAGTACTACAGGGTCGCACTATGGCTACACCTTC
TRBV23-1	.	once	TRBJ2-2	CASRPERTGELFF	TGCGCCAGCAGACCGGAGCGCACCGGGGAGCTGTTTTTT
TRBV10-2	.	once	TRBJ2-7	CAVRPRAYEQYF	TGCGCCGTTCGCCCAAGAGCCTACGAGCAGTACTTC
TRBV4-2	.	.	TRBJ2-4	CASSQGGPNIQYF	TGTGCCAGCAGCCAAGGGGGGCCAAACATTCAGTACTTC
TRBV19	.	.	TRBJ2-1	CASKSGLANNEQFF	TGTGCCAGTAAGTCGGGACTCGCAAACAATGAGCAGTTCTTC
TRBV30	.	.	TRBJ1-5	CAWSGGDSNQPQHF	TGTGCCTGGTCTGGCGGTGATAGCAATCAGCCCCAGCATTTT
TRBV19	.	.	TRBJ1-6	CASSPRGTDSPLHF	TGTGCCAGTAGCCCCCGCGGGACGGATTCACCCCTCCACTTT
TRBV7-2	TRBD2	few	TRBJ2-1	CASSLASSGGGTYNEQFF	TGTGCCAGCAGCTTAGCGAGTAGCGGGGGGGGGACCTACAATGAGCAGTTCTTC
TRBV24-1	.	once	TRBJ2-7	CATQQGSEYEQYF	TGTGCCACACAACAGGGAAGCGAGTACGAGCAGTACTTC
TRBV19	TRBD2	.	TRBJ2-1	CASSIRGLEHNEQFF	TGTGCCAGTAGTATCCGAGGACTAGAACACAATGAGCAGTTCTTC
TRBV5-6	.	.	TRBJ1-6	CASSYMDSRQEASPLHF	TGTGCCAGCAGTTACATGGACTCCCGACAGGAGGCTTCACCCCTCCACTTT
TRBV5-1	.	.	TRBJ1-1	CASSLDGGNTEAFF	TGCGCCAGCAGCTTGGATGGCGGGAACACTGAAGCTTTCTTT
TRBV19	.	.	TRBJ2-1	CASSLPSSYNEQFF	TGTGCCAGTAGTCTCCCGTCCTCCTACAATGAGCAGTTCTTC
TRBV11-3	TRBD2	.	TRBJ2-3	CASSPGTSGAHTDTQYF	TGTGCCAGCAGCCCAGGGACTAGCGGGGCTCACACAGATACGCAGTATTTT
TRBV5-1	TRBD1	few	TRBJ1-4	CASSLGTGLVRLFF	TGCGCCAGCAGCTTGGGGACAGGCTTGGTTAGACTGTTTTTT
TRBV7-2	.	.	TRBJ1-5	CASSSQENQPQHF	TGTGCCAGCAGCTCCCAGGAAAATCAGCCCCAGCATTTT
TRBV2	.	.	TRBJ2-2	CASSLQGLSTGELFF	TGTGCCAGCAGTCTTCAGGGACTGAGCACCGGGGAGCTGTTTTTT
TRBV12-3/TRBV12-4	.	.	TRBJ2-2	CASRFVAGELFF	TGTGCCAGCAGGTTCGTTGCCGGGGAGCTGTTTTTT
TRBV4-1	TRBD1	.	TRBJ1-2	CASSQGDRYTNYGYTF	TGCGCCAGCAGCCAAGGGGACAGGTATACTAACTATGGCTACACCTTC
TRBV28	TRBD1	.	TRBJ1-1	CAIEGARRTEAFF	TGTGCCATCGAGGGGGCGAGGCGCACTGAAGCTTTCTTT
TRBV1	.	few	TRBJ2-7	CTSSPDGNLSHYEQYF	TGCACCAGCAGCCCAGACGGGAACCTTTCACACTACGAGCAGTACTTC
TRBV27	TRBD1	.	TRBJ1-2	CASRTWTGDGYTF	TGTGCCAGCAGGACCTGGACAGGGGATGGCTACACCTTC
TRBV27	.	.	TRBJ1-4	CASSPRNTPDEKLFF	TGTGCCAGCAGCCCCAGGAATACACCGGATGAAAAACTGTTTTTT
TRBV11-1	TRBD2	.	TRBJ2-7	CASSRHTLAGQSEQYF	TGTGCCAGCAGCCGCCATACCCTAGCGGGGCAGTCCGAGCAGTACTTC
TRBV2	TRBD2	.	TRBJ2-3	CASSGNVAGESDTQYF	TGTGCCAGCAGTGGTAATGTAGCGGGGGAGTCAGATACGCAGTATTTT
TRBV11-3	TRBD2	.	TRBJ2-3	CASSPFAGVSTDTQYF	TGTGCCAGCAGCCCGTTTGCGGGGGTTAGCACAGATACGCAGTATTTT
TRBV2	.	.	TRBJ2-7	CASSPQLVTYEQYF	TGTGCCAGCAGCCCCCAACTGGTGACCTACGAGCAGTACTTC
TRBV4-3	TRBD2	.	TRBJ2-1	CASSYRAWRGGPNDEQFF	TGCGCCAGCAGCTATAGGGCTTGGCGGGGGGGCCCCAATGATGAGCAGTTCTTC
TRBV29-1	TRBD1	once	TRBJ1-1	CSVTAGTVNTEAFF	TGCAGCGTTACCGCCGGGACAGTGAACACTGAAGCTTTCTTT
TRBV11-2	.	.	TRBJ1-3	CASSWPREGHTIYF	TGTGCCAGCAGTTGGCCCAGGGAGGGTCACACCATATATTTT
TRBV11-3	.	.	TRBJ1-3	CASSPGIRSSGNTIYF	TGTGCCAGCAGCCCCGGGATAAGAAGCTCTGGAAACACCATATATTTT
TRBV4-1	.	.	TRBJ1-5	CASSQDRTYNQPQHF	TGCGCCAGCAGCCAAGATCGTACATACAATCAGCCCCAGCATTTT
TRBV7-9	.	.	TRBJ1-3	CASSLGDASGNTIYF	TGTGCCAGCAGCTTAGGAGATGCCTCTGGAAACACCATATATTTT
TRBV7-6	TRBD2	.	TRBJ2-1	CASSPQPSAAGGNEQFF	TGTGCCAGCAGCCCCCAACCTTCCGCAGCGGGGGGGAATGAGCAGTTCTTC
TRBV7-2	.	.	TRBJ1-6	CASSLKRNSPLHF	TGTGCCAGCAGCTTAAAGAGGAATTCACCCCTCCACTTT
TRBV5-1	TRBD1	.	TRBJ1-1	CASSLRFGDRTNTEAFF	TGCGCCAGCAGCTTGCGGTTCGGGGACAGAACGAACACTGAAGCTTTCTTT
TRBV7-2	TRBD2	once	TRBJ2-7	CASSLVSSGGYEQYF	TGTGCCAGCAGCTTAGTTAGTAGCGGGGGCTACGAGCAGTACTTC